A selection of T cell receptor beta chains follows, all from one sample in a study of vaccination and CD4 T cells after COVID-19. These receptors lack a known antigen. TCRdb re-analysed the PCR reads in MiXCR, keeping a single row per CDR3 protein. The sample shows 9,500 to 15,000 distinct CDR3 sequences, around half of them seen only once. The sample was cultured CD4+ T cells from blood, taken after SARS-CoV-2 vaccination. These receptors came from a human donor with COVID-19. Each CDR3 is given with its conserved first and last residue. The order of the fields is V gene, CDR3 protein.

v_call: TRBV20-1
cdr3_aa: CSASDGRTSGPSDTQYF

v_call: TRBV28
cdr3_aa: CASSPQGYNQPQHF

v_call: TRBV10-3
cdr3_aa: CAIRETGAEAFF

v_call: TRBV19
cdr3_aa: CASSIADMSLDGYTF

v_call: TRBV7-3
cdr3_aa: CASSLAGENTEAFF

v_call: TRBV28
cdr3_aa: CASRPDRTNTEAFF

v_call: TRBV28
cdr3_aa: CASSTTSSYEQYF

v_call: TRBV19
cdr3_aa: CASSISDQETQYF

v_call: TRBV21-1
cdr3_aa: CATTVLGAYGYTF

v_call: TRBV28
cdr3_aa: CASKGTQETQYF

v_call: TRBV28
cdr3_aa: CASSAGGPETQYF

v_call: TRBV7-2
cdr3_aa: CASSPQTGSNQPQHF

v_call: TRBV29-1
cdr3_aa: CSVAIGPNTEAFF

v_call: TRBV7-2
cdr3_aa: CASSLSANYGYTF

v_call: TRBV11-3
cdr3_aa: CASSLARQGLMETQYF

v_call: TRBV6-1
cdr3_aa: CATNYPGQGIQPQHF

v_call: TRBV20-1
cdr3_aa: CSAGWRGLTEAFF

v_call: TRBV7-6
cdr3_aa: CASSRTDGANYGYTF

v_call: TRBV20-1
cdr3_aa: CSAREGQRRYNSPLHF

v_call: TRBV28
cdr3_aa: CASRGVGREKLFF

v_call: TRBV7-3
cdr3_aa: CASSLSLAGGTDTQYF

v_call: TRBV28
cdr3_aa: CASSPAGPNSPLHF

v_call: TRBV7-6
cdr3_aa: CASSLDSGGSRTQYF

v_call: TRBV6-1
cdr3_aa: CASSGTTPRNEQFF

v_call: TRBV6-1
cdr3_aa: CASSPTGAFYIQYF

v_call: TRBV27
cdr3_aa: CASSLEGRNYGYTF

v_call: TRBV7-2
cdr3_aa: CASPTQGEGETQYF

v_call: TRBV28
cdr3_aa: CASSLELSNYGYTF

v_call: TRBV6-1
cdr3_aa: CASSPGAVSKEAFF

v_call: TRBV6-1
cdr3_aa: CASSQGTPSNQPQHF

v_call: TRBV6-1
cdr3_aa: CASRHRGGYGYTF

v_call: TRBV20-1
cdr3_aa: CSARVRGFTTDTQYF

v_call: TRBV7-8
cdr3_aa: CASSFVRAYGYTF

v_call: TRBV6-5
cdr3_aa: CASSYPLEGYSNQPQHF

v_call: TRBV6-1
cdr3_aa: CASSEGRGSGNTIYF

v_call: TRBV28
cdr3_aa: CASSLQGTYGYTF

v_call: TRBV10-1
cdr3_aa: CASTGEGCYDSYNSPLHF

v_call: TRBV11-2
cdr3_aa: CASSPLKVGANTEAFF

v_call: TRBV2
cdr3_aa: CASRVNRGGNQPQHF

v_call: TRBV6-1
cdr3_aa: CASSEGGGRNYGYTF

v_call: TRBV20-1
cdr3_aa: CSARAMASVFRGGQETQYF

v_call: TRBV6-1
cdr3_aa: CASRPKGGQTNSNQPQHF

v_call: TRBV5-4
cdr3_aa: CASSDGGGALVNIQYF

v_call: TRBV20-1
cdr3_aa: CSASPLGQGAYEQYF

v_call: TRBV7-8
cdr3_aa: CASSLNSGGAGETQYF

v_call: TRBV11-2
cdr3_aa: CASRFSGGVLKAYEQYF

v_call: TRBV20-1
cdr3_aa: CSARQYAAAYEQYF

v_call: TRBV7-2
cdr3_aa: CASSLLGGGLYEQYF

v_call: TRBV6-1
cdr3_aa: CASSEEVGQPYYGYTF

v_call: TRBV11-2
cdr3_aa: CASSPWTGGVYEQYF

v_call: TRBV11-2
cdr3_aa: CASSLDPGRNSPLHF

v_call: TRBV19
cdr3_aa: CASSAQGQKNSPLHF

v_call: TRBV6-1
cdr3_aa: CASSLAGGPRQETQYF

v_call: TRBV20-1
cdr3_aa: CSAPRLAGLQETQYF

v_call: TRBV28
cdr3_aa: CASSLGVNTEAFF

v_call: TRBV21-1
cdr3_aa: CANTVAKNIQYF

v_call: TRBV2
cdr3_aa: CASRGQGAGTEAFF